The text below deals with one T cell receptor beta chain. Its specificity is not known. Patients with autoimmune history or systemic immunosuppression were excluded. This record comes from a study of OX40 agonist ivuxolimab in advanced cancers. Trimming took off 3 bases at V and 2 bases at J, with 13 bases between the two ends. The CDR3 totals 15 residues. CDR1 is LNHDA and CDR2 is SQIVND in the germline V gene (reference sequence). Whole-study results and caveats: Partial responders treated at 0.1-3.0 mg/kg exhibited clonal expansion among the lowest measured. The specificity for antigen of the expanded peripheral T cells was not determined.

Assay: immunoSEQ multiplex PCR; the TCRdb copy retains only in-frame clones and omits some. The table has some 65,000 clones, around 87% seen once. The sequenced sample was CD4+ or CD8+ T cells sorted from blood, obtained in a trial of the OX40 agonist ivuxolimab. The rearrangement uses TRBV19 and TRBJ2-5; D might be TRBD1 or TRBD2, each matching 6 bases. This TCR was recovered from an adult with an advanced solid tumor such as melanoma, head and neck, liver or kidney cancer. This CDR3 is CASSMSAGQQETQYF. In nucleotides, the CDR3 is TGTGCCAGTAGTATGAGCGCGGGACAACAAGAGACCCAGTACTTC.